This T cell receptor beta chain was identified during a study of blood T cell repertoires in COVID-19. Study context: Samples representing acute and convalescent COVID-19 were sourced from the United States, Italy and Spain. PBMCs, B-cell-depleted T cells, or T cells provided the cDNA or gDNA that made up the material.

In germline, CDR1 is SGHRS, CDR2 YFSETQ. The J segment lost 3 bases and the V segment lost 4 bases, leaving 3 bases of the junction unmatched. The CDR3 consists of 14 residues. Followed longitudinally, the Seattle patients had been enrolled during active infection. Per the original methods: The assay estimated nucleated cells by amplifying reference gene primers. This table comes from immunoSEQ multiplex PCR, and its TCRdb copy is limited to in-frame clones, with some not included. That table is the source of V, J and clone size, and D and trimming were worked out from the DNA. The sample comprises tens of thousands of clones, about nine tenths of which are singletons, and 22% rests with the top ten.

The chain recombines TRBV5-1 with TRBJ2-7; 11 bases fit TRBD1. Sequencing was done on a sample of peripheral blood. The receptor was isolated from a woman aged 80 or over with COVID-19, enrolled during active disease. For the CDR3, the DNA is TGCGCCAGCAGCCCGGGACAGGGGGGCTACGAGCAGTACTTC. Translation gives CASSPGQGGYEQYF.